This T cell receptor beta chain was documented in a study of beta chain features in type 1 diabetes. Study conclusions and caveats: Type 1 diabetes patients had moderately but significantly shorter TCRB CDR3s in all four CD4+ subsets.

Every isolated RNA sample was fully reverse transcribed, so sequencing captured expressed TCRB transcripts. This table comes from immunoSEQ multiplex PCR, and its TCRdb copy is limited to in-frame clones, with some not included. The top ten clones hold 0.03% to 0.045% of a sample with hundreds of thousands of clones, around 15% of them seen once. With regard to this clone: What it binds is unknown.

This CDR3 spans 14 amino acids. V was pared by 3 bases and J by 7 bases, with 15 bases between. Per the germline V gene, CDR1 is SQVTM and CDR2 is ANQGSEA. The receptor comes from a man aged 18 to 30 with type 1 diabetes. Material for sequencing was naive CD4+ T cells from blood. The V gene is TRBV29-1, the J gene TRBJ2-2, with D tentatively TRBD1 (5 bases). This chain's CDR3 is CSVETRVMDGELFF. Here the CDR3 DNA reads TGCAGCGTTGAGACCAGGGTGATGGACGGGGAGCTGTTTTTT.